This TCR beta chain was sequenced during a study of T cells in placental villitis. About the study as a whole: Placental TCR-beta repertoires were compared across villitis of unknown etiology, gestational-age-matched unaffected controls, and infectious villitis in order to test an allograft-versus-infection hypothesis.

The study included five infectious villitis placentae (four with confirmed cytomegalovirus and one with Toxoplasma gondii), and these placentae were not matched to the other groups. The mothers in the infectious villitis group were younger, had smaller fetuses, and delivered preterm or had intrauterine demise in a couple of cases. Placentae were collected after delivery and underwent gross and histological evaluation before archival tissue selection. Five 10-micron scrolls were cut from each FFPE block, and DNA was isolated using the AllPrep DNA/RNA FFPE Tissue kit. DNA concentration and purity were evaluated by NanoDrop, whereas RNA quality was assessed on a Bioanalyzer. Points the paper makes about the study in general: CMV-specific clone frequencies were lower in villitis of unknown etiology than in infectious CMV cases (roughly 0.001 vs 0.011), and villitis of unknown etiology did not differ from controls on this measure. Because the paraffin blocks included small amounts of decidua, some of the captured T cells, particularly in controls, may have been decidual rather than villous infiltrates. Sequencing bulk tissue could not tell helper, regulatory or cytotoxic T cells apart, could not separate maternal from fetal T cells, and left out gamma-delta receptors.

Using the immunoSEQ v4 bias-controlled multiplex PCR assay, run blinded to group allocation, TCR-beta CDR3 regions were amplified from genomic DNA. To estimate the quantities of nucleated cells and T cells in each sample, reference gene primers were included together with the TCR-beta primers. Sequencing of the libraries was performed on an Illumina MiSeq with a 100-cycle paired-end protocol. The authors' analysis ran thus. The immunoSEQ Analyzer software was used to calculate diversity and richness, with richness measured by iChao1 and clonality based on Pielou evenness and Shannon diversity (range 0-1, where higher values mean less diversity). CDR3 amino acid sequences together with V/J genes were queried against VDJdb for CMV, EBV and influenza A specificities, with confidence 3 and substitution 2 applied. TCR-beta amino acid clonotype overlap between villitis of unknown etiology, infectious villitis and control repertoires was assessed with the Morisita-Horn index. TCRdb obtained this table from immuneACCESS and retained in-frame rearrangements with V and J assigned. These tables miss some clones; where compared with another copy, unresolved V genes account for less than half of the shortfall, and the remainder is unexplained. V and J calls and clone size follow that table, whereas D and trimming were derived from the DNA. For this sample there are around 5,700 clones; around 80% appear just once. Together, the top ten hold about 9.6% of the sample.

Comments on this clone: Its antigen is not yet known. Nothing much larger sits one base from this clone, and base qualities are not available.

As encoded in the germline V gene, CDR1 is MGHRA while CDR2 is YSYEKL. The cysteine opens and the phenylalanine closes a CDR3 of 17 amino acids. The kept DNA is CDR3 alone, 51 bases in frame from the first base. V and J lose 0 bases and 0 bases, and a span of 9 bases separates them. The receptor was derived from a human patient with infectious villitis; the placental T cells may come from both mother and fetus. The chain is assembled from TRBV4-1 and TRBJ2-6; 5 matching bases give a weak D call of TRBD1. The sample comprised placental tissue containing maternal and fetal cells. The CDR3 loop reads CASSQDFQGSGANVLTF. The nucleotides are TGCGCCAGCAGCCAAGATTTCCAGGGCTCTGGGGCCAACGTCCTGACTTTC.